The entry below gives a single T cell receptor beta chain sequence along with its context. Its antigen remains unknown. Trimming left V 1 base short and J 2 bases short, with 12 bases between. The CDR3 extends over 15 amino acids. Germline CDR1 is SQVTM and CDR2 is ANQGSEA. For sequencing, patients were chosen who had shown expansion of CD8+CD57+ cells by flow cytometry. Each of the patients presented with severe acquired aplastic anemia. At the time of blood sampling, patients had not yet received any therapy. Genomic DNA was employed as the template in profiling TCR beta VDJ and CDR3. Each CDR3 protein gets one entry after TCRdb re-called the reads with MiXCR. The sample carries about 470,000 distinct CDR3 sequences, less than 35% recorded once. The data were obtained in a study of CD8+CD57+ T cells in acquired aplastic anemia. As for the study in general: The average for DNA from sorted CD4+ and CD8+ cells was 3.2 ug. Study results and limitations: About 27 shared CD8+ CDR3s appeared highly expressed within patients' immunodominant clones.

The clonotype originates from a human donor with aplastic anemia. The material sequenced was sorted CD4+, CD8+, or CD8+CD57+ T cells (not recorded which) from PBMCs. V gene TRBV29-1 combines with J gene TRBJ2-1, with a possible D match to TRBD1 (6 bases). Here the CDR3 DNA reads TGCAGCGTTGAAGGAACAGGGACAACCTACAATGAGCAGTTCTTC. Encoded protein: CSVEGTGTTYNEQFF.